A selection of T cell receptor beta chains follows, all from one sample in a study of beta chain features in type 1 diabetes. The assay was immunoSEQ multiplex PCR, and TCRdb's table has in-frame clones only and misses some. The sample carries 900,000 or so clones, under 20% recorded once. Sequencing was performed on naive CD4+ T cells from blood. These receptors originate from a woman aged 18-30 years in good health. CDR3s include the opening cysteine and the closing phenylalanine or tryptophan. Each record gives: clone size, D gene, V gene, J gene, CDR3 protein. The D gene is left open where the match is weak. Size is stated for part of the rows, as once, few or many counts, or as a class when the clone is expanded.

abundance: -; d_gene: -; v_gene: TRBV28; j_gene: TRBJ2-1; CDR3aa: CASSLSWGGREYNEQFF
abundance: few; d_gene: -; v_gene: TRBV7-9; j_gene: TRBJ2-5; CDR3aa: CASSSGELTQYF
abundance: -; d_gene: -; v_gene: TRBV7-2; j_gene: TRBJ2-1; CDR3aa: CASSGTRGNEQFF
abundance: few; d_gene: TRBD1; v_gene: TRBV11-2; j_gene: TRBJ2-7; CDR3aa: CASSLGGTGYEQYF
abundance: -; d_gene: TRBD2; v_gene: TRBV7-2; j_gene: TRBJ2-3; CDR3aa: CASSLVTGGNFF
abundance: few; d_gene: -; v_gene: TRBV18; j_gene: TRBJ1-1; CDR3aa: CASSPVQQNTEAFF
abundance: -; d_gene: TRBD1; v_gene: TRBV5-4; j_gene: TRBJ2-2; CDR3aa: CASSGTKQGTGELFF
abundance: -; d_gene: -; v_gene: TRBV28; j_gene: TRBJ1-1; CDR3aa: CASRPTGGTEAFF
abundance: many; d_gene: -; v_gene: TRBV16; j_gene: TRBJ1-4; CDR3aa: CASSQSTRGKLFF
abundance: -; d_gene: TRBD2; v_gene: TRBV6-1; j_gene: TRBJ2-7; CDR3aa: CASSRVLAGGDEQYF
abundance: -; d_gene: TRBD2; v_gene: TRBV7-9; j_gene: TRBJ2-5; CDR3aa: CASSLDSGNRQETQYF
abundance: -; d_gene: -; v_gene: TRBV27; j_gene: TRBJ1-1; CDR3aa: CASSFSWGGGSPEAFF
abundance: -; d_gene: -; v_gene: TRBV15; j_gene: TRBJ2-7; CDR3aa: CATSRDLRNEQYF
abundance: few; d_gene: -; v_gene: TRBV5-6; j_gene: TRBJ2-1; CDR3aa: CASSPPGSLVYNEQFF
abundance: few; d_gene: -; v_gene: TRBV11-1; j_gene: TRBJ2-5; CDR3aa: CASSPGSYETQYF
abundance: -; d_gene: TRBD2; v_gene: TRBV6-5; j_gene: TRBJ2-1; CDR3aa: CASGPLAGTYNEQFF
abundance: -; d_gene: -; v_gene: TRBV15; j_gene: TRBJ2-3; CDR3aa: CATSRDRGRNTQYF
abundance: -; d_gene: -; v_gene: TRBV10-3; j_gene: TRBJ1-5; CDR3aa: CAISEDRRDQPQHF
abundance: -; d_gene: -; v_gene: TRBV10-2; j_gene: TRBJ2-7; CDR3aa: CASSKGTGSSYEQYF
abundance: -; d_gene: TRBD1; v_gene: TRBV29-1; j_gene: TRBJ2-3; CDR3aa: CSVERGLGADTQYF
abundance: few; d_gene: TRBD2; v_gene: TRBV5-1; j_gene: TRBJ2-3; CDR3aa: CASSDLGGSMTDTQYF
abundance: few; d_gene: -; v_gene: TRBV7-2; j_gene: TRBJ2-3; CDR3aa: CASSQRYTQYF
abundance: -; d_gene: TRBD1; v_gene: TRBV28; j_gene: TRBJ1-5; CDR3aa: CASSTGTGGQPQHF
abundance: -; d_gene: -; v_gene: TRBV28; j_gene: TRBJ1-4; CDR3aa: CASSAEGTNEKLFF
abundance: -; d_gene: TRBD2; v_gene: TRBV5-4; j_gene: TRBJ2-1; CDR3aa: CASSPGGGESYNEQFF
abundance: -; d_gene: -; v_gene: TRBV5-6; j_gene: TRBJ1-5; CDR3aa: CASSAQGRQPQHF
abundance: few; d_gene: -; v_gene: TRBV5-1; j_gene: TRBJ2-2; CDR3aa: CASRRAGQNTGELFF
abundance: once; d_gene: TRBD2; v_gene: TRBV15; j_gene: TRBJ2-2; CDR3aa: CATSRVVVSGSSSGELFF
abundance: few; d_gene: -; v_gene: TRBV7-8; j_gene: TRBJ2-7; CDR3aa: CASSLTGSSYEQYF
abundance: -; d_gene: -; v_gene: TRBV19; j_gene: TRBJ1-1; CDR3aa: CASSILEDNTEAFF
abundance: few; d_gene: TRBD2; v_gene: TRBV9; j_gene: TRBJ2-5; CDR3aa: CASSVDPSGRAGEQYF
abundance: -; d_gene: -; v_gene: TRBV15; j_gene: TRBJ1-2; CDR3aa: CATSSDPGAYGYTF
abundance: -; d_gene: -; v_gene: TRBV18; j_gene: TRBJ2-5; CDR3aa: CASSPTERQETQYF
abundance: -; d_gene: -; v_gene: TRBV6-6; j_gene: TRBJ2-7; CDR3aa: CASSYSSGSRYEQYF
abundance: few; d_gene: -; v_gene: TRBV28; j_gene: TRBJ1-1; CDR3aa: CASQENTEAFF
abundance: few; d_gene: -; v_gene: TRBV7-2; j_gene: TRBJ2-7; CDR3aa: CASTRQPFGEQYF
abundance: few; d_gene: -; v_gene: TRBV6-5; j_gene: TRBJ1-1; CDR3aa: CASTWKGATEAFF
abundance: -; d_gene: -; v_gene: TRBV2; j_gene: TRBJ2-7; CDR3aa: CATSSAGEQYF
abundance: -; d_gene: TRBD2; v_gene: TRBV4-2; j_gene: TRBJ2-7; CDR3aa: CASSQGPLAEYEQYF
abundance: -; d_gene: TRBD1; v_gene: TRBV28; j_gene: TRBJ2-5; CDR3aa: CASRPPWTGKLQETQYF
abundance: -; d_gene: -; v_gene: TRBV15; j_gene: TRBJ1-1; CDR3aa: CATSRVPTTTEAFF
abundance: few; d_gene: -; v_gene: TRBV7-6; j_gene: TRBJ2-3; CDR3aa: CASSPGPATDTQYF
abundance: -; d_gene: TRBD1; v_gene: TRBV5-4; j_gene: TRBJ2-3; CDR3aa: CASSFEGAGTQYF
abundance: few; d_gene: TRBD2; v_gene: TRBV4-2; j_gene: TRBJ2-3; CDR3aa: CASSQDLAGGDTQYF
abundance: -; d_gene: -; v_gene: TRBV5-1; j_gene: TRBJ2-1; CDR3aa: CASSSGPGNEQFF
abundance: few; d_gene: -; v_gene: TRBV9; j_gene: TRBJ2-6; CDR3aa: CASSVAVSSGANVLTF
abundance: few; d_gene: -; v_gene: TRBV28; j_gene: TRBJ2-7; CDR3aa: CASRGAGRGLGYEQYF
abundance: -; d_gene: TRBD1; v_gene: TRBV6-5; j_gene: TRBJ2-4; CDR3aa: CASSYSQGAAKNIQYF
abundance: -; d_gene: -; v_gene: TRBV2; j_gene: TRBJ2-2; CDR3aa: CASKTTNTGELFF
abundance: -; d_gene: -; v_gene: TRBV2; j_gene: TRBJ2-1; CDR3aa: CASSVAYNEQFF
abundance: few; d_gene: -; v_gene: TRBV6-6; j_gene: TRBJ2-5; CDR3aa: CASSSTGLNDQYF